This T cell receptor beta chain was identified during a study of blood T cell repertoires in COVID-19. Overall study context: Samples representing acute and convalescent COVID-19 were sourced from the United States, Italy and Spain. The cDNA or gDNA used as material had been derived from T cells, B-cell-depleted T cells, or PBMCs.

The table lists this clone with a count of one. This CDR3 has 17 residues. Germline CDR1 SGHVS, CDR2 FNYEAQ. V trimming: 0 bases; J trimming: 5 bases; junction bases outside the gene matches: 10. Methods used by the authors: Estimation of nucleated cell counts relied on the amplification of reference gene primers. Sequencing was performed with immunoSEQ multiplex PCR; in TCRdb, only in-frame clones are kept and a portion is missing. V and J calls and clone size are copied from that table; D and trimming were computed from the DNA. The sample carries a few hundred thousand clones, 65% to 90% recorded once.

The sequencing input was peripheral blood. The genes are TRBV7-6 and TRBJ2-7; 10 nucleotides agree with TRBD2. The sequence was collected from a human donor in a cohort sampled during active COVID-19. The CDR3 nucleotides read TGTGCCAGCAGCTTAGCGGAGCAGCCGGGACTAGCGCACGAGCAGTACTTC. It specifies CASSLAEQPGLAHEQYF.